This T cell receptor (beta chain) is from a study of T cells after yellow fever vaccination. Study-wide findings and caveats: The secondary T-cell response peaked on day 5, not day 15, but was weaker.

TCRdb recomputed calls from the 5' RACE reads with MiXCR, one row per CDR3 protein. The sample has a few hundred thousand distinct CDR3 sequences, approximately 13% seen once. A remark on this clonotype: The antigen is undetermined.

This CDR3 has 14 residues. V was pared by 5 bases and J by 2 bases, with 13 bases between. Germline CDR1 reads SGHAT; CDR2 reads FQDESV (reference sequence). This clonotype was sampled from a man younger than 45 who received the YFV17D yellow fever vaccine. V and J are TRBV11-1 and TRBJ2-7; possibly TRBD2 for D (5 bases). This specimen consisted of CD4+ T cells sorted from PBMCs, obtained 45 days after the yellow fever booster vaccination. The CDR3 is CASSGRRPPYEQYF. CDR3 coding DNA: TGTGCCAGCAGCGGCCGGAGGCCCCCCTACGAGCAGTACTTC.